This is a list of T cell receptor beta chains from one sample in a study of blood T cell repertoires in COVID-19. The assay was immunoSEQ multiplex PCR, and TCRdb's table has in-frame clones only and misses some. The repertoire has some 670,000 clones, around 90% of them found once; the top ten carry roughly 0.25%. Material: peripheral blood. Every receptor here comes from a woman between 18 and 29 years old with acute or convalescent COVID-19. The CDR3 runs from the conserved cysteine through the conserved F or W. The order of the fields is V gene, clone size, D gene, J gene, CDR3 DNA, CDR3 protein. The D gene is left open where the match is weak. A row's size may be missing; if present it is once, few, many or a size class.

v_call: TRBV5-6; clone_size: .; d_call: .; j_call: TRBJ1-6; cdr3_nt: TGTGCCAGCAGCGCCCAGGTCCCGGCCGACTATAATTCACCCCTCCACTTT; cdr3_aa: CASSAQVPADYNSPLHF
v_call: TRBV20-1; clone_size: .; d_call: .; j_call: TRBJ1-1; cdr3_nt: TGCAGTGCTCAAAACCGGGAGGGAGCTTTCTTT; cdr3_aa: CSAQNREGAFF
v_call: TRBV7-6; clone_size: .; d_call: TRBD1; j_call: TRBJ2-1; cdr3_nt: TGTGCCAGCAGCCGAACCGTTACAGGGGTCAATGAGCAGTTCTTC; cdr3_aa: CASSRTVTGVNEQFF
v_call: TRBV10-1; clone_size: .; d_call: TRBD1; j_call: TRBJ1-1; cdr3_nt: TGCGCCAGAATGTCAGGGGGAGACACTGAAGCTTTCTTT; cdr3_aa: CARMSGGDTEAFF
v_call: TRBV6-1; clone_size: .; d_call: .; j_call: TRBJ2-1; cdr3_nt: TGTGCCAGCAGTGAAAATCCAGGGGCTGATGAGCAGTTCTTC; cdr3_aa: CASSENPGADEQFF
v_call: TRBV2; clone_size: .; d_call: .; j_call: TRBJ2-2; cdr3_nt: TGTGCCAGCAGTGAAGACAGCGGGACCGGGGAGCTGTTTTTT; cdr3_aa: CASSEDSGTGELFF
v_call: TRBV3-1/TRBV3-2; clone_size: .; d_call: TRBD1; j_call: TRBJ1-1; cdr3_nt: TGTGCCAGCAGCCAAGAGGGACAGTCTGAAGCTTTCTTT; cdr3_aa: CASSQEGQSEAFF
v_call: TRBV5-6; clone_size: few; d_call: .; j_call: TRBJ2-5; cdr3_nt: TGTGCCAGCAGCCGCGGACAGCAAGAGACCCAGTACTTC; cdr3_aa: CASSRGQQETQYF
v_call: TRBV4-1; clone_size: .; d_call: TRBD1; j_call: TRBJ2-7; cdr3_nt: TGCGCCAGCAGCCACTACTCCGGGACAGTATACCCCCCTTCTCCCTACGAGCAGTACTTC; cdr3_aa: CASSHYSGTVYPPSPYEQYF
v_call: TRBV3-1/TRBV3-2; clone_size: .; d_call: .; j_call: TRBJ2-5; cdr3_nt: TGTGCCAGCAGCCAAGATGCACTCCCCCAAGAGACCCAGTACTTC; cdr3_aa: CASSQDALPQETQYF
v_call: TRBV3-1/TRBV3-2; clone_size: .; d_call: .; j_call: TRBJ1-2; cdr3_nt: TGTGCCAGCAGCCAAGGGGAGGGGCTAGCTGGCTACACCTTC; cdr3_aa: CASSQGEGLAGYTF
v_call: TRBV2; clone_size: .; d_call: TRBD1; j_call: TRBJ2-7; cdr3_nt: TGTGCCAGCAGTGAGACAGGGGGCTCGATCTACGAGCAGTACTTC; cdr3_aa: CASSETGGSIYEQYF
v_call: TRBV5-1; clone_size: .; d_call: TRBD1; j_call: TRBJ1-2; cdr3_nt: TGCGCCAGCGGGACAGGGGCCGTATGGGACTACACCTTC; cdr3_aa: CASGTGAVWDYTF
v_call: TRBV7-6; clone_size: .; d_call: TRBD1; j_call: TRBJ1-3; cdr3_nt: TGTGCCAGCAGCTTCGGACAGGGCTCTGGAAACACCATATATTTT; cdr3_aa: CASSFGQGSGNTIYF
v_call: TRBV24-1; clone_size: .; d_call: .; j_call: TRBJ2-1; cdr3_nt: TGTGCCACCAGTGATTTCCGAAGCTCCGTTGAGCAGTTCTTC; cdr3_aa: CATSDFRSSVEQFF
v_call: TRBV5-1; clone_size: .; d_call: TRBD1; j_call: TRBJ1-5; cdr3_nt: TGCGCCAGCAGCCCCGGCACAGGGGACAATCAGCCCCAGCATTTT; cdr3_aa: CASSPGTGDNQPQHF
v_call: TRBV24-1; clone_size: .; d_call: TRBD2; j_call: TRBJ2-1; cdr3_nt: TGTGCCACCAGTGACCCTCTAGCGGGGTTTTACAATGAGCAGTTCTTC; cdr3_aa: CATSDPLAGFYNEQFF